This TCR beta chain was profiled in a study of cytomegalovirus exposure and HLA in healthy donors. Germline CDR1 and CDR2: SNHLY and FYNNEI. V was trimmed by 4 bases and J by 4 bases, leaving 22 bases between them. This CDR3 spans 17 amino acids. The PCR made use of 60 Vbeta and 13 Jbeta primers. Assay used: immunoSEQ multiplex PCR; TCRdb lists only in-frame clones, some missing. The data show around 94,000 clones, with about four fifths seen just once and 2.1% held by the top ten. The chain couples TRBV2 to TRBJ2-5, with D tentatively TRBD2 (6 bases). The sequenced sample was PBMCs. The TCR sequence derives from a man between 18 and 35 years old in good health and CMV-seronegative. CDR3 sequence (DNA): TGTGCCAGCAGTGGGGGAGGATGGGCCGATGGAAGAGAGACCCAGTACTTC. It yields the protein CASSGGGWADGRETQYF.